A single T cell receptor (beta chain) is shown here with its context. The antigen is unknown. It was the roughly 130-subject validation cohort, separate from the approximately 700-subject first cohort, to which the donors belonged. This sample was included in a study of cytomegalovirus exposure and HLA in healthy donors. Background on the study: The use of the same platform for the roughly 120 validation repertoires and the approximately 690 first-cohort repertoires was reported by a later analysis. Study-level results: Despite most TCR sequences being rare, some public TCRs occurred in many donors. Overall, around 160 TCR beta chains were annotated as cytomegalovirus-associated.

Data came from immunoSEQ multiplex PCR; TCRdb stores just in-frame clones and leaves some out. Of about 360,000 clones listed, more than 80% are singletons. Material: PBMCs. The receptor was derived from a woman younger than 30 in good health and CMV-seronegative.

The CDR3 coding sequence is TGCGCCAGCAAACATAACTCTGGGGCCAACGTCCTGACTTTC. Amino acid sequence: CASKHNSGANVLTF. The chain employs TRBV10-1 and TRBJ2-6; D not resolved. The germline V and J ends were trimmed by 7 bases and 0 bases, with 7 bases remaining between them. This CDR3 has 14 amino acids. Germline CDR1 and CDR2: WNHNN and SYGVQD (reference sequence).